These 15 T cell receptor beta chains came from one sample sequenced in a study of Ad26.COV2.S vaccination and SARS-CoV-2 variants. The repertoire was sequenced with immunoSEQ multiplex PCR; TCRdb's copy has only in-frame clones and lacks some. The sample holds about 350,000 clones; 85% to 90% are singletons and the top ten take approximately 5%. Documented treatment: about 20 received Ad26.COV2.S at low or high dose, single or two shots; 5 received placebo; per-sample allocation not given. Repertoires come from day 63 after the first vaccine or placebo injection. The material was peripheral blood, obtained in a trial of Ad26.COV2.S vaccine versus placebo. The receptor set was obtained from a person aged 18 to 65 who received the Ad26.COV2.S COVID-19 vaccine or a placebo.

The CDR3 loop reads CASSSVFRAQHF. The CDR3 DNA reads TGTGCCAGCAGTTCGGTATTCAGAGCCCAGCATTTT. The J gene is TRBJ1-5, the V gene TRBV28; D remains ambiguous. This CDR3 has 12 residues. Germline lookup yields CDR1 MDHEN and CDR2 SYDVKM. Trimming left V 4 bases short and J 11 bases short, with 12 bases between.

The chain recombines TRBV5-1 with TRBJ1-2; 7 bases fit TRBD1. Trimming at V came to 1 base and at J to 2 bases, leaving 2 bases not matched to a gene. Germline V gene data show CDR1 as SGHRS and CDR2 as YFSETQ. The CDR3 is 14 residues long. The CDR3 reads CASSLMGQNYGYTF. In nucleotides, the CDR3 is TGCGCCAGCAGCTTGATGGGACAGAACTATGGCTACACCTTC. Full variable domain (rest looked up from reference TRBV5-1 and TRBJ1-2): KAGVTQTPRYLIKTRGQQVTLSCSPISGHRSVSWYQQTPGQGLQFLFEYFSETQRNKGNFPGRFSGRQFSNSRSEMNVSTLELGDSALYLCASSLMGQNYGYTFGSGTRLTVV.

The rearrangement joins TRBV5-1 to TRBJ1-2; D remains unclear. CDR3 length: 13 residues. Germline-derived CDR1 and CDR2 are SGHRS and YFSETQ. With 2 bases removed from V and 6 bases from J, the gap between germline ends came to 11 bases. The CDR3 nucleotides read TGCGCCAGCAGCTTAATCTTAAGGGATGGCTACACCTTC. It yields the protein CASSLILRDGYTF.

The V call is TRBV20-1, the J call TRBJ2-1; D ambiguous. CDR3 length equals 11 residues. CDR1 and CDR2 (germline): DFQATT, SNEGSKA (reference sequence). Trimming pared 4 bases from V and 9 bases from J, leaving 10 bases between. The CDR3 loop is CSATYPIEQFF. The CDR3 DNA sequence: TGCAGTGCTACTTACCCCATTGAGCAGTTCTTC.

The rearrangement links TRBV10-1 to TRBJ1-4, with D perhaps TRBD1 (5 bases). The CDR3 consists of 14 residues. Germline V lookup: CDR1 WNHNN, CDR2 SYGVQD (reference sequence). V lost 3 bases and J 8 bases, leaving 13 bases between the germline ends. CDR3 bases: TGCGCCAGCAGTGATCACCAGGGACCGGAAAAACTGTTTTTT. It specifies CASSDHQGPEKLFF.

The rearrangement joins TRBV5-1 to TRBJ2-2, with 12 bases identical to TRBD2. The V segment lost 1 base and the J segment 6 bases; nucleotides outside the gene matches: 1. The CDR3 covers 15 residues. CDR1 SGHRS and CDR2 YFSETQ come from the germline V gene. CDR3 residues: CASSLTSGGPGELFF. The DNA for the CDR3 is TGCGCCAGCAGCTTGACTAGCGGGGGGCCCGGGGAGCTGTTTTTT.

The rearrangement uses TRBV6-4 and TRBJ2-2; 8 nucleotides agree with TRBD1. Germline trimming cut 5 bases from V and 4 bases from J; bases unmatched to any gene: 6. The CDR3 length is 15 residues. Looked up from germline, CDR1 is MRHNA and CDR2 is SNTAGT. The CDR3 DNA reads TGTGCCAGCAGTCGCTACGGGACAGGCACCGGGGAGCTGTTTTTT. As protein: CASSRYGTGTGELFF.

V is TRBV30 and J is TRBJ2-7; TRBD1 aligns across 9 bases. The CDR3 is 13 amino acids. CDR1 and CDR2 from the germline V gene are GTSNPN and SVGIG (reference sequence). Unmatched junction bases numbered 5, after V lost 5 bases and J lost 3 bases. CDR3: CAWSPGQGYEQYF. The CDR3 nucleotides read TGTGCCTGGTCTCCGGGACAGGGCTACGAGCAGTACTTC.

The chain is built from TRBV27 and TRBJ1-5; D gene uncertain. Germline V gene data show CDR1 as MNHEY and CDR2 as SMNVEV (reference sequence). Trimming left V 7 bases short and J 4 bases short, with 8 bases between. The CDR3 runs to 12 residues. The CDR3 is CASTSPNQPQHF. Written as DNA, the CDR3 is TGTGCCAGCACGAGCCCTAATCAGCCCCAGCATTTT.

The chain is built from TRBV28 and TRBJ1-2, with no clear D. The germline gives CDR1 MDHEN, CDR2 SYDVKM. The V end was cut by 2 bases, the J end by 7 bases, with 8 bases between. CDR3 length equals 12 residues. The CDR3 DNA reads TGTGCCAGCAGTTTAAAGGTTGGTGGCTACACCTTC. Translated, it gives CASSLKVGGYTF.

The chain has TRBV5-4 and TRBJ1-2; 9 nucleotides agree with TRBD1. The J segment lost 2 bases and the V segment lost 3 bases, leaving 8 bases of the junction unmatched. From germline, CDR1 is SGHNT and CDR2 YYREEE (reference sequence). This CDR3 has 16 residues. The chain's CDR3 is CASSSLGGQGNYGYTF. The CDR3 coding sequence is TGTGCCAGCAGCTCCCTGGGGGGACAGGGCAACTATGGCTACACCTTC.

V usage is TRBV11-2 and J usage is TRBJ2-2, with a weak D call TRBD2 (6 bases). V dropped 6 bases and J dropped 5 bases, with 16 bases sitting between them. This CDR3 spans 15 amino acids. Germline values: CDR1 SGHAT, CDR2 FQNNGV. Here the CDR3 DNA reads TGTGCCAGCAGACGGTTAAGGGCGGGGACCGGGGAGCTGTTTTTT. Translated, it gives CASRRLRAGTGELFF.

CDR3: CASSLDPGGSGLGGDTQYF. In DNA, the CDR3 is TGTGCCAGCAGCTTGGACCCCGGGGGGAGCGGCTTAGGGGGAGATACGCAGTATTTT. V gene TRBV5-5 combines with J gene TRBJ2-3; possible D gene TRBD2, 7 bases. Per the germline V gene, CDR1 is SGHKS and CDR2 is YYEKEE (reference sequence). CDR3 length: 19 amino acids. V was pared by 0 bases and J by 5 bases, with 25 bases between.

This chain joins TRBV7-2 and TRBJ2-2, with TRBD1 as a possible D gene (5 bases). The CDR3 consists of 16 residues. Germline-derived CDR1 and CDR2 are SGHTA and FQGNSA. V dropped 1 base and J dropped 5 bases, with 14 bases sitting between them. The CDR3 nucleotides read TGTGCCAGCAGCTTAGATAGGGGAACAATGACCGGGGAGCTGTTTTTT. It specifies CASSLDRGTMTGELFF.

The V gene is TRBV29-1, the J gene TRBJ2-1; D is perhaps TRBD1 or TRBD2 (5 bases each). Looked up from germline, CDR1 is SQVTM and CDR2 is ANQGSEA. There are 13 residues in the CDR3. With 3 bases removed from V and 7 bases from J, the gap between germline ends came to 13 bases. The DNA for the CDR3 is TGCAGCGTTGAGCCGGGACCCAGGAATGAGCAGTTCTTC. Its translation: CSVEPGPRNEQFF.